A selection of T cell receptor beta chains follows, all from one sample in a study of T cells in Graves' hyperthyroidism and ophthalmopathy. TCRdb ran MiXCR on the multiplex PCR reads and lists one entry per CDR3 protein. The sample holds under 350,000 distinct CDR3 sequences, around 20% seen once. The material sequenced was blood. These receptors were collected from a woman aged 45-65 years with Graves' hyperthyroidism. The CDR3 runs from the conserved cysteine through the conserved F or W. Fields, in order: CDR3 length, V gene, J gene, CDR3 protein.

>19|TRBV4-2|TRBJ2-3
CASSQNPKKPTGNTDTQYF
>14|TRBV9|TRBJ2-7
CASSIGRSSYEQYF
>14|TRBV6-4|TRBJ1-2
CASSGASNNYGYTF
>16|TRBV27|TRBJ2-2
CASSLNERANTGELFF
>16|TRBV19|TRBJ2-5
CASRRTGGFEEETQYF
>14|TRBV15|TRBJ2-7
CATSLRGSSYEQYF
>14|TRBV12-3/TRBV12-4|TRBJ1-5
CASSFTGGPQPQHF
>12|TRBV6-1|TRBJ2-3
CASSEGTDTQYF
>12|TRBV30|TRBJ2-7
CAWTDSSYEQYF
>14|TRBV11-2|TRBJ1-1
CASSSDGRGTEAFF
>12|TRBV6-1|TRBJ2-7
CASSPPYGEQYF
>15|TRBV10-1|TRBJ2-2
CASSTGTANTGELFF
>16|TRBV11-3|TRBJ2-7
CASSPWGGTSSYEQYF
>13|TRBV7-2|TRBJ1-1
CASSLGYRTEAFF
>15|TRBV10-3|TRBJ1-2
CAISEPQGGNYGYTF
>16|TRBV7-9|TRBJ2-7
CASSPPTSGRSYEQYF
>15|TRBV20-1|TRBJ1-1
CSASAVSRWNTEAFF
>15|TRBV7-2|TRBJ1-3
CASSLEDRLGNTIYF
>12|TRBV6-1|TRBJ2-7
CASDREGYEQYF
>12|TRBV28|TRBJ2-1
CASSGEIREQFF
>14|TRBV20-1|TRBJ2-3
CSAALAVSTDTQYF
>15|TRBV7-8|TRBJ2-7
CASSLKEHGLYEQYF
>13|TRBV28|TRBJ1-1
CASSRRGRTEAFF
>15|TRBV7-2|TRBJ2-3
CASSPPPTGSHTQYF
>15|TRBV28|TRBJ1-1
CASSSRPRTGTEAFF
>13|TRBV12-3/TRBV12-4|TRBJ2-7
CASSLGQLYEQYF
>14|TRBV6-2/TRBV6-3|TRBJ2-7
CASREGRRSYEQYF
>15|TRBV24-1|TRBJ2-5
CATSGEGGTQETQYF
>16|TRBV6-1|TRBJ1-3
CASSSTGSGSGNTIYF
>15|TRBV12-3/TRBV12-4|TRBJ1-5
CASSLRTGWNQPQHF
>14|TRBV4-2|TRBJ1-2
CASSQETASEGYTF
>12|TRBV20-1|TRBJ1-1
CSAYGGVTEAFF
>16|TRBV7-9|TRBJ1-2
CASSPRTVDLNYGYTF
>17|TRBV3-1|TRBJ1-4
CASSQGERQGLTEKLFF
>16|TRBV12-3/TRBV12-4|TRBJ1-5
CASSKGTGGRNQPQHF
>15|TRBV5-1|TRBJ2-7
CASSLEGGIVYEQYF
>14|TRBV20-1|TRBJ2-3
CSARSSGRTDTQYF
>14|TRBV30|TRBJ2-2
CAWRGQANTGELFF
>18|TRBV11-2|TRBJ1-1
CASRWVVEGRDENTEAFF
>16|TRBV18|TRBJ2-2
CASTIREGRITGELFF
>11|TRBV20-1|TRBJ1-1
CSAREDTEAFF
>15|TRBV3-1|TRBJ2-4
CASSQAGIAKNIQYF
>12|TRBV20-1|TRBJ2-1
CSVDRGHNEQFF
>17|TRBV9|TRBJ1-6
CASSHYGTGNYNSPLHF
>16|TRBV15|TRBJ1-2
CATSRDVGAVVRGYTF
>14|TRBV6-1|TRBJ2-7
CASRSRDSYYEQYF
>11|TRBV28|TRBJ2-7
CASGGPYEQYF
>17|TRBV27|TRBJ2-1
CASSVPSGTGAYNEQFF
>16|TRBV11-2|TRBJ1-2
CASSLRDRVFNYGYTF
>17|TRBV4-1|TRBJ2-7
CASSHNLPGLGFYEQYF
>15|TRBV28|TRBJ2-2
CASSPGTGGERELFF
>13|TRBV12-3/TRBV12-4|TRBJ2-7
CASSLGPIYEQYF
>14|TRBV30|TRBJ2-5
CAWRGTGVGETQYF
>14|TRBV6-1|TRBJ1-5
CASSRGAENQPQHF
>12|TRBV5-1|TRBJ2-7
CASSVEGYEQYF
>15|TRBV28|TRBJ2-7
CASRSGLAGEDEQYF
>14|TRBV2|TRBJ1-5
CASSRQGSYQPQHF
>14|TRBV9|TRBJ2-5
CASSVARGQETQYF
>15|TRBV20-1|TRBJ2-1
CSAWELAGSYNEQFF
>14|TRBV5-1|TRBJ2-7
CASSPGQSSYEQYF